This passage covers 16 T cell receptor beta chains from one sample sequenced in a study of blood T cells in healthy people across ages. Using a J-beta primer mix together with a sample-barcoded 5' primer, a second PCR was run for about 7 to 12 cycles. MiXCR was run by TCRdb on the 5' RACE reads, yielding one entry per CDR3 protein. The sample lists fewer than 600,000 distinct CDR3 sequences; roughly a quarter were seen once. This sample also appeared in a second study, on T cells of mothers and their children.

The sequenced sample was blood. The receptors originated from a boy aged 2 to 10 in good health.

This clonotype was counted once. This chain connects TRBV10-3 to TRBJ2-3; 7 bases align to TRBD1. This CDR3 is 14 amino acids long. V trimming: 4 bases; J trimming: 2 bases; junction bases outside the gene matches: 3. Germline V lookup: CDR1 ENHRY, CDR2 SYGVKD. CDR3 sequence (DNA): TGTGCCATCAGTGGACAGGGTTTCACAGATACGCAGTATTTT. Its translation is CAISGQGFTDTQYF.

The rearrangement uses TRBV12-3 or TRBV12-4 and TRBJ1-2, with 11 nucleotides matching TRBD1. The CDR3 loop spans 14 amino acids. With 7 bases clipped from V and 2 bases from J, the junction kept 3 bases outside the gene matches. The CDR3 spells CASTRTGGNYGYTF. Here the CDR3 DNA reads TGTGCCAGCACCCGGACAGGGGGCAACTATGGCTACACCTTC.

This rearrangement joins TRBV5-1 to TRBJ1-1; TRBD1 might be the D (6 bases). Germline V gene data show CDR1 as SGHRS and CDR2 as YFSETQ. The CDR3 has 14 amino acids. V was trimmed by 6 bases and J by 1 base, leaving 13 bases between them. DNA of the CDR3: TGCGCCAGCAATAGGGGGGGACAGAACACTGAAGCTTTCTTT. Protein: CASNRGGQNTEAFF.

This chain connects TRBV7-9 to TRBJ2-5; the match to TRBD1 covers 7 bases. V lost 8 bases, J lost 5 bases, and 11 bases stayed unmatched. The CDR3 runs to 14 residues. Germline loops: CDR1 SEHNR, CDR2 FQNEAQ (reference sequence). The CDR3 DNA is TGTGCCAGCGGCCGACAGGGTTTTCAGGAGACCCAGTACTTC. This gives the protein CASGRQGFQETQYF.

This rearrangement joins TRBV11-3 to TRBJ2-3; 9 bases are a match to TRBD2. From germline, CDR1 is SGHNT and CDR2 YENEEA. There are 16 residues in the CDR3. The V and J ends lost 1 base and 8 bases, in that order; junction bases with no gene match: 10. The CDR3 nucleotides are TGTGCCAGCAGCTTAGTTAGCGGGAGAGGAAGCGCTACGCAGTATTTT. Translation gives CASSLVSGRGSATQYF.

The chain couples TRBV2 to TRBJ2-1; 13 bases line up with TRBD2. Germline CDR1 reads SNHLY; CDR2 reads FYNNEI. The CDR3 contains 15 residues. Losses at the gene ends were 6 bases for V and 5 bases for J; bases not matched to a gene: 4. CDR3 region: CASSPGLAGDNEQFF. The CDR3 DNA is TGTGCCAGCAGCCCCGGACTAGCGGGGGACAATGAGCAGTTCTTC.

This clonotype has a handful of counts. The chain uses TRBV10-3 and TRBJ1-4, with D maybe TRBD1 (6 bases). The V and J ends lost 1 base and 12 bases respectively, with 12 bases between them. The CDR3 length is 13 residues. CDR1 ENHRY and CDR2 SYGVKD come from the germline V gene. This CDR3 reads CAISEWEQGELFF. DNA of the CDR3: TGTGCCATCAGTGAGTGGGAACAGGGCGAACTGTTTTTT.

The chain uses TRBV3-1 and TRBJ1-5, with D perhaps TRBD1 (5 bases). This CDR3 contains 13 residues. Germline CDR1 reads LGHDT; CDR2 reads YNNKEL (reference sequence). V lost 3 bases, J lost 7 bases, and 10 bases lay in between. CDR3: CASSHGGRQPQHF. The CDR3 DNA reads as TGTGCCAGCAGCCACGGGGGGAGACAGCCCCAGCATTTT.

This clonotype was recorded only once. The rearrangement links TRBV12-3 or TRBV12-4 to TRBJ2-7, with 11 bases aligning to TRBD2. The length of the CDR3 is 17 residues. V trimming: 2 bases; J trimming: 7 bases; junction bases outside the gene matches: 13. CDR3 sequence (DNA): TGTGCCAGCAGTTTATCCGGACTAGCGGGTCTCGCTTGGGAGCAGTACTTC. This encodes CASSLSGLAGLAWEQYF.

The rearrangement uses TRBV9 and TRBJ2-5; 9 bases are a match to TRBD1. The J segment lost 2 bases and the V segment lost 3 bases, leaving 5 bases of the junction unmatched. Germline-derived CDR1 and CDR2 are SGDLS and YYNGEE. The length of the CDR3 is 15 residues. The CDR3 sequence: CASSAAGTGQETQYF. CDR3 nucleotide sequence: TGTGCCAGCAGCGCCGCGGGGACAGGGCAAGAGACCCAGTACTTC.

This clonotype was observed a handful of times. The chain couples TRBV12-3 or TRBV12-4 to TRBJ2-5; D call uncertain. Trimming pared 3 bases from V and 5 bases from J, leaving 10 bases between. CDR3 length: 13 amino acids. As DNA, the CDR3 is TGTGCCAGCAGTTTCAGCAGAAGGGAGACCCAGTACTTC. Its protein is CASSFSRRETQYF.

In this sample, this clonotype turned up a few times. The V gene is TRBV12-3 or TRBV12-4, the J gene TRBJ1-6; a possible D gene is TRBD1 (5 bases). V lost 2 bases and J 7 bases, leaving 9 bases between the germline ends. CDR3 length: 14 amino acids. CDR3: CASSLSGKNSPLHF. The DNA for the CDR3 is TGTGCCAGCAGTTTATCAGGGAAGAATTCACCCCTCCACTTT.

The V gene is TRBV29-1, the J gene TRBJ2-5, with 13 nucleotides matching TRBD2. CDR3 length equals 23 residues. In germline, CDR1 is SQVTM, CDR2 ANQGSEA. With 5 bases clipped from V and 1 base from J, the junction kept 28 bases outside the gene matches. The CDR3: CSVYGLTGRGLGLAGVPQETQYF. As DNA, the CDR3 is TGCAGCGTTTATGGCTTGACAGGGCGAGGTCTAGGACTAGCGGGAGTCCCCCAAGAGACCCAGTACTTC. The full variable domain, rest sourced from reference TRBV29-1 and TRBJ2-5, is SAVISQKPSRDICQRGTSLTIQCQVDSQVTMMFWYRQQPGQSLTLIATANQGSEATYESGFVIDKFPISRPNLTFSTLTVSNMSPEDSSIYLCSVYGLTGRGLGLAGVPQETQYFGPGTRLLVL.

This chain connects TRBV6-1 to TRBJ2-2; the D call may be TRBD1 or TRBD2 (5 bases each). V was shortened by 5 bases and J by 3 bases, with 19 bases between the two germline ends. CDR3 length equals 17 residues. Looked up from germline, CDR1 is MNHNS and CDR2 is SASEGT. CDR3 region: CASSSWSRAGDTGELFF. The CDR3 DNA reads as TGTGCCAGCAGTAGTTGGTCCAGGGCCGGGGACACCGGGGAGCTGTTTTTT.

V usage is TRBV7-9 and J usage is TRBJ1-1, with D hard to call. The CDR3 loop spans 14 amino acids. Germline V gene lookup returns CDR1 SEHNR and CDR2 FQNEAQ (reference sequence). The V end was cut by 3 bases, the J end by 3 bases, with 11 bases between. The CDR3 DNA reads TGTGCCAGCAGCTTCGCGGGAGGCCACACTGAAGCTTTCTTT. This codes for CASSFAGGHTEAFF.

Many counts were recorded for this clonotype. The chain recombines TRBV20-1 with TRBJ2-3; D unclear. This CDR3 contains 11 residues. With 3 bases removed from V and 6 bases from J, the gap between germline ends came to 7 bases. The germline gives CDR1 DFQATT, CDR2 SNEGSKA (reference sequence). CDR3 nucleotides: TGCAGTGCTAGGTTATCCGATACGCAGTATTTT. Its protein product is CSARLSDTQYF.